Below, one T cell receptor beta chain is given with its context. This specimen belongs to a study of Ad26.COV2.S vaccination and SARS-CoV-2 variants. The wider study: Intramuscular Ad26.COV2.S doses were given once or twice, 56 days apart.

The CDR3 has 16 amino acids. The germline V gene has CDR1 SGHKS and CDR2 YYEKEE (reference sequence). Trimming took 3 bases from V and 0 from J, leaving 12 bases between them. Profiling relied on immunoSEQ multiplex PCR, and the TCRdb table lists in-frame clones only, not all of them. The table records 380,000 or so clones, roughly 85% of them present only once. Treatment here: around 19 received Ad26.COV2.S at low or high dose, single or two shots; about 5 received placebo; per-sample allocation not given. Repertoires come from day 63 after the first vaccine or placebo injection. Vaccination employed an Ad26 vector expressing the Wuhan-strain SARS-CoV-2 spike.

This receptor was taken from a person between 18 and 65 years old who received the Ad26.COV2.S COVID-19 vaccine or a placebo. The chain joins TRBV5-5 to TRBJ1-4, with TRBD1 as a possible D gene (5 bases). Sample: peripheral blood, taken in a trial of Ad26.COV2.S vaccine versus placebo. The CDR3 DNA reads TGTGCCAGCAGCTCTGGCAGGGACTCAACTAATGAAAAACTGTTTTTT. It yields the protein CASSSGRDSTNEKLFF.